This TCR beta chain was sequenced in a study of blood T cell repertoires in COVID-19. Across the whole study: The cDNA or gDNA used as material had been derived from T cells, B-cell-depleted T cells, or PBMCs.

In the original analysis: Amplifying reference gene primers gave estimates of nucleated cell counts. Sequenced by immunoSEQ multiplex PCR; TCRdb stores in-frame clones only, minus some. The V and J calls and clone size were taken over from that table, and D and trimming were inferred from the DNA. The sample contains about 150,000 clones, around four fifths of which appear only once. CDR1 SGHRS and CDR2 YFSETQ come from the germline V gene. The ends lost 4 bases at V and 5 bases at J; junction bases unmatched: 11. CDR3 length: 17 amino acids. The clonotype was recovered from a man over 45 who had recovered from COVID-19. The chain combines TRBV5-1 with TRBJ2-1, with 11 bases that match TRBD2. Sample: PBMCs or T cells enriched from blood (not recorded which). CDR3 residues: CASSGSLSGGAHNEQFF. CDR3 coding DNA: TGCGCCAGCAGCGGAAGCCTTAGCGGGGGGGCCCACAATGAGCAGTTCTTC.